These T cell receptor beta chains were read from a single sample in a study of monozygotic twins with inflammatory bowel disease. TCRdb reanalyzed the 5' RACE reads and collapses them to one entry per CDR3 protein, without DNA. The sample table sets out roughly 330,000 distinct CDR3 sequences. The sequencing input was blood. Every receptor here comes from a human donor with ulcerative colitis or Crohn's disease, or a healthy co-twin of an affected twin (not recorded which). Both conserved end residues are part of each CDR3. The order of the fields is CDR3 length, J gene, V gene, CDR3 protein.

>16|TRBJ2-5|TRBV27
CASSLWSGAGQETQYF
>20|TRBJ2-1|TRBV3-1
CASSPYPYTSGSSSYNEQFF
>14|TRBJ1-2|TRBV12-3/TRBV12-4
CASSRTGPNYGYTF
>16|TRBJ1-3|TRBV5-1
CASSRGPSSSGNTIYF
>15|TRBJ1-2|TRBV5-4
CASSHRDRPYYGYTF
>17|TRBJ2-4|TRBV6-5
CDSSYVWGTQPENIQYF
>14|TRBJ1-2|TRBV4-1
CASSQDAGRLSYTF
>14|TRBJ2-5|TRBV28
CASSSPGSQETQYF
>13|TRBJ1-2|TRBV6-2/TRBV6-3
CASTLQHIYGYTF
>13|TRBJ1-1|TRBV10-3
CAISPGQGSVAFF
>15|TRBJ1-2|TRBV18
CASSPGRGANYGYTF
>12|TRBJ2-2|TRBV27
CASRRTPGELFF
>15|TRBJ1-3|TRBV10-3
CATTTASYSGNTIYF
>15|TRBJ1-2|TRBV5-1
CASSEPDSLHGGYTF
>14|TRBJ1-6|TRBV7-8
CASSLEGRYSPLHF
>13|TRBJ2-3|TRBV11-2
CASSLPVTDTQYF
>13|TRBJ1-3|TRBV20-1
CSARLGAGNTIYF
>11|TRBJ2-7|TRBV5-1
CASSYRNEQYF
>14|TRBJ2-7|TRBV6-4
CASSDRDSFYEQYF
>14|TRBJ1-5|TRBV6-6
CASKPTGGNQPQHF
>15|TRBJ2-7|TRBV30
CAWDEAGGPSYEQYF
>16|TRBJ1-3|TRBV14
CASSQDWSGSGNTIYF
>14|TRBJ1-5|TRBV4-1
CASSQAEGNQPQHF
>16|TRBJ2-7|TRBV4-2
CASSQESLAGSLEQYF
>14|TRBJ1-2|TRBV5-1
CASSLEGGNYGYTF
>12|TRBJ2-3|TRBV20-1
CSVRPSPDTQYF
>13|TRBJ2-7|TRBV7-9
CASSHPGIYEQYF
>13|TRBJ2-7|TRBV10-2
CASSRGQGLEQYF
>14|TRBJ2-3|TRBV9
CASSVVGFTDTQYF
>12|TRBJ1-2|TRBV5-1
CASSSDTYGYTF
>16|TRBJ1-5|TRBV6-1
CASKIGQREGNQPQHF
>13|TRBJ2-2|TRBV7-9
CASSLGTREELFF
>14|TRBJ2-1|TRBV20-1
CSAAGTGGFNEQFF
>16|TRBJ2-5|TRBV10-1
CASSEKASGGQETQYF
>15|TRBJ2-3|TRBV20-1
CSASNLADYTDTQYF
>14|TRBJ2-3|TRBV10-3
CATRLAGGRDTQYF
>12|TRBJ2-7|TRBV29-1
CSVDPQSYEQYF
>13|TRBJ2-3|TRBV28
CAISRERKDTQYF
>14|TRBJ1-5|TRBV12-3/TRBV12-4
CASSFLDREQPQHF
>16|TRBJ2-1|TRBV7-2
CASSPPGWLGYNEQFF
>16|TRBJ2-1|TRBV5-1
CASSLLGLAGVNEQFF
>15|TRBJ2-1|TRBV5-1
CASSARDSASNEQFF
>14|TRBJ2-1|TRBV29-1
CSVPSSGRIHEQFF
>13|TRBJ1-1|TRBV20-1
CSARDTGDTEAFF
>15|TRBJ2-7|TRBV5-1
CASGQSGNSGDEQYF
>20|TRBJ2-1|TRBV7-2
CASSLGWGVAGQSSYNEQFF
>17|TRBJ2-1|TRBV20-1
CSASLPSAGGPPDEQFF